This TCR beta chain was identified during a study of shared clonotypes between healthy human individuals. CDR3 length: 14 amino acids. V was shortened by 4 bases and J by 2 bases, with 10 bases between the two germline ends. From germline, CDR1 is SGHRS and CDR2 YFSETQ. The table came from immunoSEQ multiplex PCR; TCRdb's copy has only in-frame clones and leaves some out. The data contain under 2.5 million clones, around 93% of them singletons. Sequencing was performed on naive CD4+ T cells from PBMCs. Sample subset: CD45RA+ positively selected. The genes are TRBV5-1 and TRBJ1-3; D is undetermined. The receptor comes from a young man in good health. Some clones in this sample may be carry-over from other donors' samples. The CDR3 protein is CASSAGSAGNTIYF. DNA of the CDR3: TGCGCCAGCAGCGCGGGCTCAGCTGGAAACACCATATATTTT. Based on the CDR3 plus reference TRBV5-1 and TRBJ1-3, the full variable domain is KAGVTQTPRYLIKTRGQQVTLSCSPISGHRSVSWYQQTPGQGLQFLFEYFSETQRNKGNFPGRFSGRQFSNSRSEMNVSTLELGDSALYLCASSAGSAGNTIYFGEGSWLTVV.